This T cell receptor (beta chain) is from a study of T cells in narcolepsy. Trimming at V came to 9 bases and at J to 4 bases, leaving 5 bases not matched to a gene. This CDR3 region has 13 residues. Germline V CDR1 and CDR2: SGHTA, FQGNSA. Clones were sequenced by immunoSEQ multiplex PCR, and TCRdb holds only the in-frame ones, with some missing. The sample lists around 35,000 clones, roughly 90% occurring once. Material for sequencing was CD45RA- memory CD4+ T cells from PBMCs. V gene TRBV7-2 combines with J gene TRBJ2-2, with 7 bases matching TRBD1. This TCR was sampled from a human donor with narcolepsy. Here the CDR3 reads CARETGPTGELFF. In nucleotides, the CDR3 is TGTGCCAGAGAGACAGGGCCCACCGGGGAGCTGTTTTTT.